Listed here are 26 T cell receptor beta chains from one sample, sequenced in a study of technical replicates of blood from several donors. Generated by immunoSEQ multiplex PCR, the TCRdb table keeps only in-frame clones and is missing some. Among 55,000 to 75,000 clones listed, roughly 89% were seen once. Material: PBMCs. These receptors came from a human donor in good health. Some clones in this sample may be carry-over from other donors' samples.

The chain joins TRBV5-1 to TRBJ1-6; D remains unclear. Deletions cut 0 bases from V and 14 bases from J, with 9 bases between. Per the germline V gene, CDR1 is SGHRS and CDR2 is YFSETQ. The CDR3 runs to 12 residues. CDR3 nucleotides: TGCGCCAGCAGCTTGGAGAGAGGATCCCTCCACTTT. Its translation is CASSLERGSLHF.

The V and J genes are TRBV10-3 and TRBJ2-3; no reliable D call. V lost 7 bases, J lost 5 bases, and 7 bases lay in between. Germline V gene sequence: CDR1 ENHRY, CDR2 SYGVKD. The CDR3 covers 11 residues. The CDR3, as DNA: TGTGCCATCACGCGAGGAGATACGCAGTATTTT. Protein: CAITRGDTQYF.

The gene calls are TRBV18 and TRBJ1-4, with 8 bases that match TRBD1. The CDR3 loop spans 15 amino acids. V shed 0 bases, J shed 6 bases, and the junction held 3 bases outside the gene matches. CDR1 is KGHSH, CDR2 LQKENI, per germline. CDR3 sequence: CASSPPDRGYEKLFF. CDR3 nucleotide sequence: TGTGCCAGCTCACCACCCGACAGGGGTTATGAAAAACTGTTTTTT.

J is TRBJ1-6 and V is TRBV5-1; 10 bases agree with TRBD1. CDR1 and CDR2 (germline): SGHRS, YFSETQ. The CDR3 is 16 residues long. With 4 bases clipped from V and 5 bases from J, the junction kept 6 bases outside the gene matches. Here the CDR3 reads CASSGGTGVDNSPLHF. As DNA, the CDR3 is TGCGCCAGCAGCGGAGGGACAGGGGTTGATAATTCACCCCTCCACTTT. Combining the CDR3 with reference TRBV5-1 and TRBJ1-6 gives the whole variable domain KAGVTQTPRYLIKTRGQQVTLSCSPISGHRSVSWYQQTPGQGLQFLFEYFSETQRNKGNFPGRFSGRQFSNSRSEMNVSTLELGDSALYLCASSGGTGVDNSPLHFGNGTRLTVT.

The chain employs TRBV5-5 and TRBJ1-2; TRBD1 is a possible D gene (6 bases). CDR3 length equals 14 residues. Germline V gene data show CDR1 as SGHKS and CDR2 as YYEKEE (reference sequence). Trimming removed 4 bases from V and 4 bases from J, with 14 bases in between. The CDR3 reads CASSHGGALYGYTF. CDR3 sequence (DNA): TGTGCCAGCAGCCATGGGGGGGCACTCTATGGCTACACCTTC.

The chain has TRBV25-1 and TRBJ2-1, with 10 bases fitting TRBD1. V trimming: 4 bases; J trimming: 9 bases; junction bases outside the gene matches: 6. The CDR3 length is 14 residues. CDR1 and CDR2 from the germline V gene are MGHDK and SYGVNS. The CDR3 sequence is CASSVGQGSGEQFF. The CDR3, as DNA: TGTGCCAGCAGTGTGGGACAGGGGTCGGGTGAGCAGTTCTTC.

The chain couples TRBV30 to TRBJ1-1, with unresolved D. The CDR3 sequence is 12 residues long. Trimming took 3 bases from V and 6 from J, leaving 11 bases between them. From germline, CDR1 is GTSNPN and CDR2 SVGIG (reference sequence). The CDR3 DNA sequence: TGTGCCTGGAGGGTCGAGGGCCCTGAAGCTTTCTTT. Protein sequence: CAWRVEGPEAFF.

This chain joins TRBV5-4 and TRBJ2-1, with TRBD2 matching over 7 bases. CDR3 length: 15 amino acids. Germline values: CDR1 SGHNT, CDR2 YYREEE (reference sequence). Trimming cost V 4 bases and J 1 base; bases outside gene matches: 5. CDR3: CASSPGGGSYNEQFF. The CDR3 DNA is TGTGCCAGCAGCCCGGGCGGGGGTTCCTACAATGAGCAGTTCTTC.

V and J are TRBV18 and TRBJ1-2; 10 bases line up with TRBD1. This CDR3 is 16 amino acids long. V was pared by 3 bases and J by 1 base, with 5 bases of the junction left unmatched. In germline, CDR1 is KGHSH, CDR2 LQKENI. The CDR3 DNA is TGTGCCAGCTCACCCGGGACAGGGGCTTTTAACTATGGCTACACCTTC. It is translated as CASSPGTGAFNYGYTF.

The CDR3 sequence: CASSPRTSGDTDTQYF. The CDR3 nucleotides read TGTGCCAGTAGTCCTCGGACTAGCGGGGACACAGATACGCAGTATTTT. The gene calls are TRBV19 and TRBJ2-3, with 12 bases matching TRBD2. CDR3 length equals 16 residues. J lost 2 bases, V lost 5 bases, and 5 bases had no gene match. Germline V gene sequence: CDR1 LNHDA, CDR2 SQIVND (reference sequence).

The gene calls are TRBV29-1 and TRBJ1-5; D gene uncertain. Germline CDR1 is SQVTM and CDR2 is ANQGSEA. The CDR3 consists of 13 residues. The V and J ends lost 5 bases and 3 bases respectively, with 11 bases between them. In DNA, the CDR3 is TGCAGCGTTCAAGCATCATCCAATCAGCCCCAGCATTTT. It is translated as CSVQASSNQPQHF.

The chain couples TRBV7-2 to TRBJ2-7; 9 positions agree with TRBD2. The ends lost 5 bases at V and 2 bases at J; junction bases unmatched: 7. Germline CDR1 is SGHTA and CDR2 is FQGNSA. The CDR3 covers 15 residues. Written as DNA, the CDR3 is TGTGCCAGCAGCACCGTAGCGGGAGAGACCTACGAGCAGTACTTC. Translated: CASSTVAGETYEQYF.

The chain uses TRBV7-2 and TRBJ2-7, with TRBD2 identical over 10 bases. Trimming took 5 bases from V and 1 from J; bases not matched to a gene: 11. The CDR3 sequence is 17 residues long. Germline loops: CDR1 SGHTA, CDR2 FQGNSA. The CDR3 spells CASSPRVTSGVSYEQYF. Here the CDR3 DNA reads TGTGCCAGCAGCCCGCGCGTTACTAGCGGGGTATCCTACGAGCAGTACTTC.

The CDR3 nucleotides read TGTGCCAGCAGTTTATCGATTACGGGACAGAACTATGGCTACACCTTC. Residues: CASSLSITGQNYGYTF. The chain couples TRBV27 to TRBJ1-2; TRBD1 matches at 7 bases. Trimming took 0 bases from V and 2 from J; bases not matched to a gene: 6. The CDR3 runs to 16 residues. Germline-derived CDR1 and CDR2 are MNHEY and SMNVEV (reference sequence).

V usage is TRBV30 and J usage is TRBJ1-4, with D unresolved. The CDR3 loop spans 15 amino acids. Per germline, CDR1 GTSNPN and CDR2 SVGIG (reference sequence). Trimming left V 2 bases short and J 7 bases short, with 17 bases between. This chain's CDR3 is CAWSIPRSGIEKLFF. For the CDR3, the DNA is TGTGCCTGGAGTATCCCCAGGTCCGGGATTGAAAAACTGTTTTTT.

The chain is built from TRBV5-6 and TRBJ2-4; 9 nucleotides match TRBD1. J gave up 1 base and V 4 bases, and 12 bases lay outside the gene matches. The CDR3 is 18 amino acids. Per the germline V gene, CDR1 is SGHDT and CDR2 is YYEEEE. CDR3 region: CASSRPGQGNLAKNIQYF. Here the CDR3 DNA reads TGTGCCAGCAGCCGTCCGGGACAGGGTAATTTGGCCAAAAACATTCAGTACTTC.

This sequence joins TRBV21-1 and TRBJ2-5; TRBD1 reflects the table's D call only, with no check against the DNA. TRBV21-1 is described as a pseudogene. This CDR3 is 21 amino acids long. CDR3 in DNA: TGTGCCAGCAGCAAAGGGAGGAGAAGGTCCACCGTGAGACAGGGGCGGGAGACCCAGTACTTC. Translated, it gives CASSKGRRRSTVRQGRETQYF.

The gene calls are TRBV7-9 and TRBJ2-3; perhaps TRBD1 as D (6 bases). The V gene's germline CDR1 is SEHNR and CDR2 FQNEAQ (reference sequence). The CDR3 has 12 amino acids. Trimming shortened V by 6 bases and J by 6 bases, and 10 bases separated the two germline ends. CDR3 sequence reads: CASRTGMDTQYF. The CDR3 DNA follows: TGTGCCAGCAGAACAGGGATGGATACGCAGTATTTT.

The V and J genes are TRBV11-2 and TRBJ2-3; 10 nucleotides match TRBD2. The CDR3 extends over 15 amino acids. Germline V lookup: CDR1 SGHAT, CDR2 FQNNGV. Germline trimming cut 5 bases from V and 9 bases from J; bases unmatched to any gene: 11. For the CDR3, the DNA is TGTGCCAGCAGCCCCCTAGCGGGAGTTCCGGGCACGCAGTATTTT. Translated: CASSPLAGVPGTQYF.

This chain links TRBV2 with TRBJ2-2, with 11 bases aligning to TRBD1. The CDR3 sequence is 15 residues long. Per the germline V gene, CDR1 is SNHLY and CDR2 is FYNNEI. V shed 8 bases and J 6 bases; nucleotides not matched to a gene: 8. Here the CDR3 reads CASLGQGVGAGELFF. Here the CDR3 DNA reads TGTGCCAGCCTGGGACAGGGGGTAGGCGCCGGGGAGCTGTTTTTT. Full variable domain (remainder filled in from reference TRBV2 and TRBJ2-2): EPEVTQTPSHQVTQMGQEVILRCVPISNHLYFYWYRQILGQKVEFLVSFYNNEISEKSEIFDDQFSVERPDGSNFTLKIRSTKLEDSAMYFCASLGQGVGAGELFFGEGSRLTVL.

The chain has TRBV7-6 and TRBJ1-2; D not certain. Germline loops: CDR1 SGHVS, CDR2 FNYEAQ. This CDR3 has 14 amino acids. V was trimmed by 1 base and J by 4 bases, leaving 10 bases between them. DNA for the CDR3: TGTGCCAGCAGCTTAGATTCAGAGGGCTATGGCTACACCTTC. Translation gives CASSLDSEGYGYTF.

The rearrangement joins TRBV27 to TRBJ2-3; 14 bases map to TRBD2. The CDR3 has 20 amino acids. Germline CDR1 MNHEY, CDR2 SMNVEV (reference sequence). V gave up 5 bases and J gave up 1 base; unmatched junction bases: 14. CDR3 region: CASSRTLGLAGVVGTDTQYF. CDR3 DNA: TGTGCCAGCAGTCGCACGCTGGGACTAGCGGGAGTCGTGGGCACAGATACGCAGTATTTT.

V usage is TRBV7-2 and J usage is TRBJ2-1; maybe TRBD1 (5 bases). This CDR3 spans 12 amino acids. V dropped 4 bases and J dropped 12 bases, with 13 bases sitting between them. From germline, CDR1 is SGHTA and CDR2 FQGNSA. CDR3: CASSSDTGVQFF. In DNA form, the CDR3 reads TGTGCCAGCAGCTCGGACACCGGAGTGCAGTTCTTC.

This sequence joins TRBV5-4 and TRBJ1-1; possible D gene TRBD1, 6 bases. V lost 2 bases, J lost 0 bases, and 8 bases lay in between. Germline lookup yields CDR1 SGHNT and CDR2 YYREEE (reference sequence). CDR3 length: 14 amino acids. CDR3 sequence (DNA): TGTGCCAGCAGCTTTGGACAGTTGAACACTGAAGCTTTCTTT. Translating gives CASSFGQLNTEAFF.

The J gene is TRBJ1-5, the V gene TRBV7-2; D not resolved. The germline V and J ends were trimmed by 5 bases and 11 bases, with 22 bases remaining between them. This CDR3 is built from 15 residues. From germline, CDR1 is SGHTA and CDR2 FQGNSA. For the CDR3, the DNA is TGTGCCAGCAGCCTACGGCCGGGCCTGGACGGGACCCAGCATTTT. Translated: CASSLRPGLDGTQHF.

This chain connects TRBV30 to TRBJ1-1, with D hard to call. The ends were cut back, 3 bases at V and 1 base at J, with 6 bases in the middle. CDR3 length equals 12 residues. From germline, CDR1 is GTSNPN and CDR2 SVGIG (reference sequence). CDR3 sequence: CAWRNRNTEAFF. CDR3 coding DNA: TGTGCCTGGAGGAACAGGAACACTGAAGCTTTCTTT.